This is a list of T cell receptor beta chains from one sample in a study of T cell changes during pregnancy in multiple sclerosis. Some clones are missing from TCRdb's copy, which holds only in-frame ones; the method was immunoSEQ multiplex PCR. This table has 25,000 to 35,000 clones, more than 75% appearing once. The sequencing here drew on CD4+ T cells from peripheral blood mononuclear cells, taken in the second trimester of pregnancy. The receptors were gathered from a female donor in good health, enrolled as a control in a pregnancy study. Each CDR3 is given with its conserved first and last residue. The D gene is left open where the match is weak. A row's size may be missing; if present it is once, few, many or a size class.

cdr3_length,j_call,clone_size,v_call,d_call,cdr3_aa,cdr3_nt
14,TRBJ2-5,-,TRBV19,-,CASSIVGARETQYF,TGTGCCAGTAGTATAGTTGGGGCTCGGGAGACCCAGTACTTC
13,TRBJ1-2,-,TRBV27,-,CASTGAGFYGYTF,TGTGCCAGCACTGGAGCGGGGTTCTATGGCTACACCTTC
11,TRBJ1-2,once,TRBV20-1,-,CSATDSYGYTF,TGCAGTGCTACTGACAGTTATGGCTACACCTTC
15,TRBJ2-7,-,TRBV18,TRBD1,CASSPKPGQNYEQYF,TGTGCCAGCTCACCAAAACCGGGACAGAACTACGAGCAGTACTTC
16,TRBJ2-1,-,TRBV1,-,CTSSQARGNSGGEQFF,TGCACCAGCAGCCAAGCCAGGGGGAATAGCGGGGGGGAGCAGTTCTTC
12,TRBJ2-7,-,TRBV7-6,-,CASSTDSYEQYF,TGTGCCAGCAGCACTGACAGCTACGAGCAGTACTTC
15,TRBJ2-3,-,TRBV7-9,TRBD1,CASSFGDRDTDTQYF,TGTGCCAGCAGCTTCGGGGACAGGGACACAGATACGCAGTATTTT
16,TRBJ2-5,-,TRBV5-6,TRBD1,CASSSWTGGYQETQYF,TGTGCCAGCAGCTCATGGACAGGGGGGTACCAAGAGACCCAGTACTTC
19,TRBJ2-5,-,TRBV5-1,TRBD2,CASSPKLANDTTGQETQYF,TGCGCCAGCAGCCCAAAACTAGCGAACGACACTACGGGCCAAGAGACCCAGTACTTC
14,TRBJ1-5,-,TRBV19,-,CASSILGRDQPQHF,TGTGCCAGTAGTATTTTAGGGAGGGATCAGCCCCAGCATTTT